The sequence of this TCR beta chain was determined in a study of blood T cell repertoires in COVID-19. Study as a whole: Sites in the United States, Italy and Spain provided acute and convalescent COVID-19 samples.

This clone was counted a single time. Participants, about 18 to 90 years old, spanned some 23 US areas. Contact with a PCR-confirmed or clinician-diagnosed COVID-19 case occurred within 2 weeks of entry. V was shortened by 2 bases and J by 4 bases, with 14 bases between the two germline ends. CDR3 length: 15 residues. CDR1 and CDR2 from the germline V gene are SEHNR and FQNEAQ (reference sequence). In the authors' workflow: Researchers report that nucleated cell counts were estimated from reference gene primer amplification. Clones were sequenced by immunoSEQ multiplex PCR, and TCRdb holds only the in-frame ones, with some missing. The DNA was the basis for D and trimming; V, J and clone size are from that table. This sample carries fewer than 250,000 clones, around 82% of them seen once, and the ten largest clones take more than 4.5%.

The sequenced sample was PBMCs or T cells enriched from blood (not recorded which). The clonotype was recovered from a woman aged 45-65 years who had been exposed to COVID-19. The genes are TRBV7-9 and TRBJ1-1; D perhaps matches TRBD1 (5 bases). The CDR3 loop is CASSLMGLGRTEAFF. The CDR3 coding sequence is TGTGCCAGCAGCTTAATGGGGCTCGGGCGCACTGAAGCTTTCTTT.